This paragraph covers one T cell receptor beta chain sequence. Its antigen is not identified. Produced via immunoSEQ multiplex PCR; TCRdb's table is partial and in-frame only. The table has about 350,000 clones, 75% to 90% seen once. This entry belongs to a study of Ad26.COV2.S vaccination and SARS-CoV-2 variants. Whole-study context: Ad26.COV2.S arm of COV1001 included the donor. Ad26.COV2.S was injected intramuscularly once or twice, 56 days apart. Study findings and constraints: TCR breadth and depth estimates may have understated total T cell responses. Placebo recipients and vaccine recipients were similar in non-spike TCR breadth.

This CDR3 has 15 amino acids. Between the trimmed V and J ends, which lost 7 bases and 0 bases, there was a span of 13 bases. Looked up from germline, CDR1 is LNHDA and CDR2 is SQIVND (reference sequence). Treatment given: about 20 received Ad26.COV2.S at low or high dose, single or two shots; 5 received placebo; per-sample allocation not given. Vaccine and placebo recipients were sampled on day 63 after the first injection. V is TRBV19 and J is TRBJ2-1, with D uncertain. The source is a person between 18 and 60 years old who received the Ad26.COV2.S COVID-19 vaccine or a placebo. Specimen: peripheral blood, collected in a trial of Ad26.COV2.S vaccine versus placebo. Here the CDR3 DNA reads TGTGCCAGTACACCAGGCGATAGCTCCTACAATGAGCAGTTCTTC. It translates to CASTPGDSSYNEQFF.